Presented here are 5 T cell receptor beta chains from one specimen sequenced in a study of T cells in Graves' hyperthyroidism and ophthalmopathy. From RNA transcripts, TCR beta CDR3 regions were amplified. First-round RT-PCR with HTBI primers amplified the TCR CDR3 region. TCRdb recomputed calls from the multiplex PCR reads with MiXCR, one row per CDR3 protein. Of under 450,000 distinct CDR3 sequences detected, approximately 15% appear once; the ten largest clones hold roughly 20%. Source material: blood. The source of these receptors is a man aged 30-40 years with Graves' hyperthyroidism that later progressed to Graves' ophthalmopathy.

There are a few counts of this clonotype. CDR3 in amino acids: CSARVTSGGAYNEQFF. In nucleotides, the CDR3 is TGCAGTGCTAGAGTGACTAGCGGGGGGGCATACAATGAGCAGTTCTTC. The V and J genes are TRBV20-1 and TRBJ2-1, with TRBD2 identical over 14 bases. The germline CDR1 and CDR2 sequences are DFQATT and SNEGSKA (reference sequence). The ends lost 1 base at V and 4 bases at J; junction bases unmatched: 3. The CDR3 spans 16 residues.

The sample holds a few counts of this clonotype. The genes are TRBV9 and TRBJ2-1; TRBD1 agrees at 7 bases. The V segment lost 4 bases and the J segment 3 bases; nucleotides outside the gene matches: 7. The CDR3 runs 15 residues. Germline CDR1 reads SGDLS; CDR2 reads YYNGEE. DNA for the CDR3: TGTGCCAGCAGCTCCAAGGGGGCTGGCTACAATGAGCAGTTCTTC. Translation: CASSSKGAGYNEQFF.

This clonotype was seen repeatedly, ten times or more. The chain employs TRBV12-3 or TRBV12-4 and TRBJ2-7, with 8 positions matching TRBD2. The CDR3 consists of 14 residues. V lost 3 bases, J lost 4 bases, and 5 bases stayed unmatched. Written as DNA, the CDR3 is TGTGCCAGCAGTTTCGGGGGGGGGGCGTACGAGCAGTACTTC. This gives the protein CASSFGGGAYEQYF.

At least ten counts were recorded for this clonotype. One junction end disagrees with the germline gene, perhaps due to a read error. The V call is TRBV5-1, the J call TRBJ1-3, with D uncertain. This CDR3 has 14 amino acids. From germline, CDR1 is SGHRS and CDR2 YFSETQ. The CDR3 bases are TGTGCCAGCAGCGTAGGCTCTTCCGGAAACACCATATATTTT. Translated, it gives CASSVGSSGNTIYF.

Ten or more counts support this clonotype. The genes are TRBV27 and TRBJ2-1, with D possibly TRBD1 on 5 matching bases. This CDR3 has 16 residues. The germline V gene has CDR1 MNHEY and CDR2 SMNVEV (reference sequence). V was cut by 5 bases and J by 0 bases, with 14 bases left in between. The CDR3 DNA sequence: TGTGCCAGCAGTCCAGAGACAGTAAGCTCCTACAATGAGCAGTTCTTC. This translates into CASSPETVSSYNEQFF.